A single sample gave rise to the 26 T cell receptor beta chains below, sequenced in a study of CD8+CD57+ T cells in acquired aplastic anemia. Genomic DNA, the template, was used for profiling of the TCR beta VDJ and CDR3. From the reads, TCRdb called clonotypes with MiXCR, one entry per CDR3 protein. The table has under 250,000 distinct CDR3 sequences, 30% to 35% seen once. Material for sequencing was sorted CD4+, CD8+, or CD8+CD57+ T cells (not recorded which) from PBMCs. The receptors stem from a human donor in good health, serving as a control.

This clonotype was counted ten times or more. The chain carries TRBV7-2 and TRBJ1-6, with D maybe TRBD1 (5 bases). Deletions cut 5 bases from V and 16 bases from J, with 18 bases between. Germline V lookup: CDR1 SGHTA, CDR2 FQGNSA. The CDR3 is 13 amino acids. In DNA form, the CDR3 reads TGTGCCAGCAGCCGCTGGGGCGGGATGAATCTCCACTTT. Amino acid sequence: CASSRWGGMNLHF.

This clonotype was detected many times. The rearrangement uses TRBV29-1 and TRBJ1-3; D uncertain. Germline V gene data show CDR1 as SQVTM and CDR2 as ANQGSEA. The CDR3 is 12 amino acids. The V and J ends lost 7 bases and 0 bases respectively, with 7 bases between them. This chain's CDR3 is CSADTSGNTIYF. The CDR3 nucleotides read TGCAGCGCAGACACCTCTGGAAACACCATATATTTT.

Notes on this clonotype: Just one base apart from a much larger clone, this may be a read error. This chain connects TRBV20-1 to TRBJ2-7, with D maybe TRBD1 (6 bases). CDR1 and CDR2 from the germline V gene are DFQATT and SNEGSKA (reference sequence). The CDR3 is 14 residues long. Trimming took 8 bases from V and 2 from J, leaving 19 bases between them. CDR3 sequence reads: CSTPRTDVPYEQYF. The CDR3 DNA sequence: TGCAGTACTCCGCGGACAGACGTTCCCTACGAGCAGTACTTC.

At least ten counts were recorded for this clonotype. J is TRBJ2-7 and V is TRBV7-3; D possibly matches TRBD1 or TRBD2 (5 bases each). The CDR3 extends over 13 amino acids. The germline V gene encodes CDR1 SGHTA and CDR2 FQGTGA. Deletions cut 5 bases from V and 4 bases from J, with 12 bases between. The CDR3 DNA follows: TGTGCCAGCAGCCCGGGACCAGAGTACGAGCAGTACTTC. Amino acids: CASSPGPEYEQYF.

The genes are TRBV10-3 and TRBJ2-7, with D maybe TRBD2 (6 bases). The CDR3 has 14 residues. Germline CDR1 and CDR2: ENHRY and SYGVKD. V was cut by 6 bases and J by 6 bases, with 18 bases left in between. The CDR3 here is CAISEPVTSSEQYV. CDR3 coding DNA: TGTGCCATCAGCGAACCTGTTACTAGCAGCGAGCAGTACGTC.

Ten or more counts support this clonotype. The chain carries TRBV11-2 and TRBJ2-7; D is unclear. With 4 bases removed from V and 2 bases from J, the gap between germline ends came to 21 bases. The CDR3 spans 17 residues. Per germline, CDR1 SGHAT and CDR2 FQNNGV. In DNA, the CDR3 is TGTGCCAGCAGCTCCCAGCCCTCTGGCCCCCTCCCCTACGAGCAGTACTTC. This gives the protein CASSSQPSGPLPYEQYF.

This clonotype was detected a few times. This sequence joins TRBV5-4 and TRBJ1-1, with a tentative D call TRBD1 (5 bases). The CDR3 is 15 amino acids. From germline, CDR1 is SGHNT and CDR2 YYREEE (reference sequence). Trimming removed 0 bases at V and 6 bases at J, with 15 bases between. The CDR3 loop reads CASSLGGDRAAEAFF. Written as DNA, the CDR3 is TGTGCCAGCAGCTTGGGGGGGGATAGGGCAGCTGAAGCTTTCTTT.

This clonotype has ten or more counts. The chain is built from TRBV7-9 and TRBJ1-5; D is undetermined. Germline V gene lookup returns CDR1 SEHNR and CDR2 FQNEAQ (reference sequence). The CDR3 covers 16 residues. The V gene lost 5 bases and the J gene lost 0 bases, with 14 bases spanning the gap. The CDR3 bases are TGTGCCAGCAGCCCTTCGAGGGAGATTAGCAATCAGCCCCAGCATTTT. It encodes CASSPSREISNQPQHF.

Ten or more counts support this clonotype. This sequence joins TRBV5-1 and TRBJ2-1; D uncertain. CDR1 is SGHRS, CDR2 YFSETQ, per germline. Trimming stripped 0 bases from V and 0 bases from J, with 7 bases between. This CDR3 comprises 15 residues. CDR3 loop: CASSLVSRSYNEQFF. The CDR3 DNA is TGCGCCAGCAGCTTGGTCAGCCGCTCCTACAATGAGCAGTTCTTC. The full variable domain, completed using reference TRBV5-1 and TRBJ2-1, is KAGVTQTPRYLIKTRGQQVTLSCSPISGHRSVSWYQQTPGQGLQFLFEYFSETQRNKGNFPGRFSGRQFSNSRSEMNVSTLELGDSALYLCASSLVSRSYNEQFFGPGTRLTVL.

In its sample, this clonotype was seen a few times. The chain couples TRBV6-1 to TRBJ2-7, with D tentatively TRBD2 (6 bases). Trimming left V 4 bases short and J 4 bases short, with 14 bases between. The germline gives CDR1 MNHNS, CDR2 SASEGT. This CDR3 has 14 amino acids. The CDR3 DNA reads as TGTGCCAGCAGTGCTTCCGGGAGTGGTTACGAGCAGTACTTC. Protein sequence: CASSASGSGYEQYF.

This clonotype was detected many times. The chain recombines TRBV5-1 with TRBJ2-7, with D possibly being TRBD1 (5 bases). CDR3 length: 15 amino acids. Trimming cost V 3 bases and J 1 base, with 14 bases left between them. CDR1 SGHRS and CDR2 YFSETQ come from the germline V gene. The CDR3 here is CASSYDLGASYEQYF. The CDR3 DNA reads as TGCGCCAGCAGCTACGATTTAGGGGCTTCCTACGAGCAGTACTTC.

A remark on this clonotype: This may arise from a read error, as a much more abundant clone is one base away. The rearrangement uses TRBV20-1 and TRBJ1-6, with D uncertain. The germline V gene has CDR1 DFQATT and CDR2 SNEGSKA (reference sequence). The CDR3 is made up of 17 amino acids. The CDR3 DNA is TGCAGTGCTAGATCACGACCGGAAAGCTCCTATAATTCACCCCCCCACTTT. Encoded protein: CSARSRPESSYNSPPHF.

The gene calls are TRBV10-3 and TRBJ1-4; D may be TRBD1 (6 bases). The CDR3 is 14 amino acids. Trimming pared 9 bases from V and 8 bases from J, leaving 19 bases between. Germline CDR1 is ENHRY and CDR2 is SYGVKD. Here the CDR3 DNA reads TGTGCCATTCGACGGGACAAGGATACGGAAAAACTGTTTTTT. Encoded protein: CAIRRDKDTEKLFF.

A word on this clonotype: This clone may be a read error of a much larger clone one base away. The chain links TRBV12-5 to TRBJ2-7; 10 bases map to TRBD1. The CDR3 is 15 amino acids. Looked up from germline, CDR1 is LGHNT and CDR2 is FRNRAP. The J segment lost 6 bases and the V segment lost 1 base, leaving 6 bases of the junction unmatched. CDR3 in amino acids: CASGLGGQGIREQYF. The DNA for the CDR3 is TGTGCTAGTGGTTTGGGGGGACAGGGGATACGCGAGCAGTACTTC.

The CDR3 reads CASSHGQGYTYEQYF. The CDR3 DNA sequence: TGTGCCAGCAGCCACGGGCAGGGGTACACCTACGAGCAGTACTTC. The V gene is TRBV11-2, the J gene TRBJ2-7, with D perhaps matching TRBD1 (6 bases). Germline V gives CDR1 SGHAT, CDR2 FQNNGV. The CDR3 runs 15 residues. Trimming removed 5 bases at V and 2 bases at J, with 16 bases between.

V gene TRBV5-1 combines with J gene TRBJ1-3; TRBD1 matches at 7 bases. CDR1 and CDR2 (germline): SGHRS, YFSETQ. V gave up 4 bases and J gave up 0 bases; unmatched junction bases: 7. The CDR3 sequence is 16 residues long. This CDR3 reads CASSGDSMSSGNTIYF. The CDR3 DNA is TGCGCCAGCAGCGGGGACAGCATGAGCTCTGGAAACACCATATATTTT.

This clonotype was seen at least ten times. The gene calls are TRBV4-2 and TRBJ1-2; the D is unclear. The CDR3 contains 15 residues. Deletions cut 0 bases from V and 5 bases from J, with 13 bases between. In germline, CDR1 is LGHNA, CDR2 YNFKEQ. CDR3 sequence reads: CASSQDLAGWYGYTF. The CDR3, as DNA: TGTGCCAGCAGCCAAGACTTGGCTGGATGGTATGGCTACACCTTC.

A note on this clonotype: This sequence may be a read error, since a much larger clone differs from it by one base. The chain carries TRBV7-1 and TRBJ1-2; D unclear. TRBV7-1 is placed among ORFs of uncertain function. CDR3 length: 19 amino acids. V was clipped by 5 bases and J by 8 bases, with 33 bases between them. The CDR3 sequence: CASSSPWSSASIATEGYTF. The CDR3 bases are TGTGCCAGCAGCAGCCCTTGGTCCTCGGCATCTATAGCTACGGAAGGCTACACCTTC.

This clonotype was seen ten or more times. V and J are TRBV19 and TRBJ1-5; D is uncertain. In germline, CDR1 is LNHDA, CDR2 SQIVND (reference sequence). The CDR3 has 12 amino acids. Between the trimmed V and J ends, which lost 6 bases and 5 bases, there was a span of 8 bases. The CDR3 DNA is TGTGCCAGTAGCCCCGGGGATCAGCCCCAGCATTTT. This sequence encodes CASSPGDQPQHF. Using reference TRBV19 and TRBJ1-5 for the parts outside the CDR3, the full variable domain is DGGITQSPKYLFRKEGQNVTLSCEQNLNHDAMYWYRQDPGQGLRLIYYSQIVNDFQKGDIAEGYSVSREKKESFPLTVTSAQKNPTAFYLCASSPGDQPQHFGDGTRLSIL.

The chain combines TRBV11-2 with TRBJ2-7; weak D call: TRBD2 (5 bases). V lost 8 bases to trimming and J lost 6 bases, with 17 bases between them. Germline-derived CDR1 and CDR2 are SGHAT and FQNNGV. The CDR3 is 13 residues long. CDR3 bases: TGTGCCAGCTGCCTTGAGGGCTGGGGCGAGCAGTACTTC. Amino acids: CASCLEGWGEQYF.

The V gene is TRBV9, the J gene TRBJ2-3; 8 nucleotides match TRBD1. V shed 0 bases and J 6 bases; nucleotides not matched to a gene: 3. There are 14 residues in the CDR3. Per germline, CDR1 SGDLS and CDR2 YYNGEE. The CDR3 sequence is CASSVGQGADTQYF. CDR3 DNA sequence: TGTGCCAGCAGCGTAGGCCAGGGGGCCGATACGCAGTATTTT.

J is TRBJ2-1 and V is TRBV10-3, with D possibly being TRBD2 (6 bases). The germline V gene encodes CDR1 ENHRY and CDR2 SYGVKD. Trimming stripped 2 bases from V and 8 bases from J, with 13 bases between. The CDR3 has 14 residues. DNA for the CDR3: TGTGCCATCAGTGAGGCGGGGACGGGGGATGAGCAGTTCTTC. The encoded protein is CAISEAGTGDEQFF.

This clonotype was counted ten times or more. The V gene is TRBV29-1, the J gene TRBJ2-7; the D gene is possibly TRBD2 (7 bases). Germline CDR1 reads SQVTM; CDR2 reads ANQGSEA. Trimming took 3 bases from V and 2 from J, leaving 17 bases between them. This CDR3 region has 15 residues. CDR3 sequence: CSVDGGAGKPYEQYF. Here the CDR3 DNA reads TGCAGCGTTGATGGGGGGGCAGGGAAGCCCTACGAGCAGTACTTC.

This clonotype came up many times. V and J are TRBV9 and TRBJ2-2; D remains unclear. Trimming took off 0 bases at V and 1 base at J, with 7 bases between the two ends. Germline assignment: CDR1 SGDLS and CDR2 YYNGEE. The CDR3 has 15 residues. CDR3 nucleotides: TGTGCCAGCAGCGTAGTGGGCAGGAACACCGGGGAGCTGTTTTTT. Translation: CASSVVGRNTGELFF. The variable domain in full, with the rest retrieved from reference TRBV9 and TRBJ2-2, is DSGVTQTPKHLITATGQRVTLRCSPRSGDLSVYWYQQSLDQGLQFLIQYYNGEERAKGNILERFSAQQFPDLHSELNLSSLELGDSALYFCASSVVGRNTGELFFGEGSRLTVL.

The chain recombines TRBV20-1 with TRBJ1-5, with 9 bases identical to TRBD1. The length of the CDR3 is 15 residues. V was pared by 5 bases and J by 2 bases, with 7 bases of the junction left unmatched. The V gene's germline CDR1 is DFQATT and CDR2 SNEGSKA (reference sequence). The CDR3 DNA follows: TGCAGTGCTTTACAGGGGGCGCAGGGCAATCAGCCCCAGCATTTT. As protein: CSALQGAQGNQPQHF.

The CDR3 is CASSSLGTAYEQFF. CDR3 bases: TGTGCCAGCAGTTCCCTCGGGACCGCCTACGAGCAGTTCTTC. V usage is TRBV2 and J usage is TRBJ2-7, with D perhaps matching TRBD1 or TRBD2 (5 bases each). The J call may be wrong; the DNA end is better matched by TRBJ2-1. CDR3 size: 14 residues. The V gene's germline CDR1 is SNHLY and CDR2 FYNNEI.